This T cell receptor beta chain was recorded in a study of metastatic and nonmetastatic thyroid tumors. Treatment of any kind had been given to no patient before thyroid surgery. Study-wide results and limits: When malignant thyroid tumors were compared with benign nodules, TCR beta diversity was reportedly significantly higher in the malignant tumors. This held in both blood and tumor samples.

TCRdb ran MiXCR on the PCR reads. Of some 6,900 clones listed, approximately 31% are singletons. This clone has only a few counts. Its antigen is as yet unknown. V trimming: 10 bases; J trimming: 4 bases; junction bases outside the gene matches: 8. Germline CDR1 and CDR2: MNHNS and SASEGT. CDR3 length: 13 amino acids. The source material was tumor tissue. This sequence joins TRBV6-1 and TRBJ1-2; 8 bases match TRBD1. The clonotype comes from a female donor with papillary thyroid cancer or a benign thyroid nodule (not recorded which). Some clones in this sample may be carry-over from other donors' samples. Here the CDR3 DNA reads TGTGCCACCCAGGGGGCCTTGAGCTATGGCTACACCTTC. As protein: CATQGALSYGYTF.